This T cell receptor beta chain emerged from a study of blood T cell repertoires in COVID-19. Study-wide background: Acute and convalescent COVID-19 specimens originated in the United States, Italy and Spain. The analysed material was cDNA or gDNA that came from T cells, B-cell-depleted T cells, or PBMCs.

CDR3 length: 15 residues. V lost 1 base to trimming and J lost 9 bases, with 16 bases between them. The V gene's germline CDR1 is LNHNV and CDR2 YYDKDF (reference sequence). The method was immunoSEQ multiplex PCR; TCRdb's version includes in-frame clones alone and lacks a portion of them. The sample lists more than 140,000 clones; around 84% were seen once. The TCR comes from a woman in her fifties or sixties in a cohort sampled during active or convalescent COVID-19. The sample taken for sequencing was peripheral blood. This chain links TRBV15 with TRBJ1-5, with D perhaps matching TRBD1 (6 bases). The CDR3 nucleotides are TGTGCCACCAGCAGAGTGGGGGCGGGGGAAAGGCCCCAGCATTTT. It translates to CATSRVGAGERPQHF.